A single sample is the source of the 18 T cell receptor beta chains below, sequenced in a study of metastatic and nonmetastatic thyroid tumors. Before thyroid surgery, none of the patients had received any treatment. TCRdb re-called the PCR reads via MiXCR. Here the sample spans 22,000 or so clones, 10% to 11% being singletons. The sample consisted of blood. Receptors were obtained from a female donor with papillary thyroid cancer or a benign thyroid nodule (not recorded which). Some clones in this sample may be carry-over from other donors' samples.

This clone has a count of ten or more. The chain couples TRBV29-1 to TRBJ2-6; no definite D call. CDR1 and CDR2 (germline): SQVTM, ANQGSEA. V gave up 4 bases and J gave up 0 bases, with 22 bases separating them. The CDR3 runs to 19 residues. The CDR3: CSVVMLLDEGSSGANVLTF. The CDR3 DNA is TGCAGCGTTGTCATGCTATTAGATGAAGGGTCCTCTGGGGCCAACGTCCTGACTTTC.

By share, this clone ranks as medium-sized (0.01 to 0.1%). The V gene is TRBV28, the J gene TRBJ1-5, with D possibly matching TRBD1 (5 bases). The CDR3 spans 14 residues. CDR1 MDHEN and CDR2 SYDVKM come from the germline V gene. V gave up 5 bases and J gave up 4 bases, with 12 bases separating them. CDR3 in DNA: TGTGCCAGCAGTGCCGGACACTCTAATCAGCCCCAGCATTTT. Translating it yields CASSAGHSNQPQHF.

This clone was detected many times. The chain joins TRBV4-3 to TRBJ2-2; 8 bases align to TRBD2. This CDR3 has 15 amino acids. The germline V gene encodes CDR1 LGHNA and CDR2 YSLEER. V lost 0 bases and J lost 5; bases outside the gene matches: 2. The CDR3 reads CASSQDPSGTGELFF. In DNA form, the CDR3 reads TGCGCCAGCAGCCAAGATCCTAGCGGGACCGGGGAGCTGTTTTTT.

In this sample, this clone turned up many times. V gene TRBV7-2 combines with J gene TRBJ2-7; the D is unclear. The V gene's germline CDR1 is SGHTA and CDR2 FQGNSA. Trimming pared 1 base from V and 0 bases from J, leaving 10 bases between. The CDR3 has 15 amino acids. CDR3 residues: CASSLVAAPSYEQYF. The CDR3 DNA follows: TGTGCCAGCAGCTTAGTTGCGGCGCCCTCCTACGAGCAGTACTTC. The full variable domain, in which reference TRBV7-2 and TRBJ2-7 provide the parts outside the CDR3, is GAGVSQSPSNKVTEKGKDVELRCDPISGHTALYWYRQSLGQGLEFLIYFQGNSAPDKSGLPSDRFSAERTGGSVSTLTIQRTQQEDSAVYLCASSLVAAPSYEQYFGPGTRLTVT.

For this clone: A much bigger clone sits one base away, suggesting this may be a read error. This chain joins TRBV4-2 and TRBJ2-2; D gene uncertain. Trimming cost V 7 bases and J 3 bases, with 12 bases left between them. The CDR3 is 14 amino acids. The germline CDR1 and CDR2 sequences are LGHNA and YNFKEQ. The DNA for the CDR3 is TGTGCCAGCATCGAAGACGCTTACACCGGGGAGCTGTTTTTT. Amino acids: CASIEDAYTGELFF.

This clone was detected many times. The chain links TRBV11-2 to TRBJ1-3; D not certain. Between the trimmed V and J ends, which lost 0 bases and 0 bases, there was a span of 6 bases. CDR3 length: 15 residues. Germline-derived CDR1 and CDR2 are SGHAT and FQNNGV. The DNA of the CDR3 is TGTGCCAGCAGCTTAGAGCTAAACTCTGGAAACACCATATATTTT. This encodes CASSLELNSGNTIYF.

This clone has just a few counts. This rearrangement joins TRBV6-5 to TRBJ2-2; maybe TRBD2 (5 bases). The CDR3 length is 16 residues. Germline lookup yields CDR1 MNHEY and CDR2 SVGAGI. Trimming cost V 3 bases and J 11 bases, with 22 bases left between them. The CDR3, as DNA: TGTGCCAGCAGTTATGCGGTACCGGGGTCTGGTGGAGAGCTGTTTTTT. Translated, it gives CASSYAVPGSGGELFF.

At least ten counts were recorded for this clone. This chain connects TRBV20-1 to TRBJ2-1; 16 nucleotides line up with TRBD2. V lost 5 bases, J lost 2 bases, and 15 bases stayed unmatched. The CDR3 extends over 20 amino acids. Germline CDR1 is DFQATT and CDR2 is SNEGSKA (reference sequence). The DNA of the CDR3 is TGCAGTGCTTTGAGCCCCGGGACTAGCGGGAGGGCCAGAGCCTACAATGAGCAGTTCTTC. Translation: CSALSPGTSGRARAYNEQFF.

V and J are TRBV28 and TRBJ2-7; D is unclear. The CDR3 is 16 amino acids. V shed 2 bases and J shed 3 bases, with 17 bases lying between them. Germline-derived CDR1 and CDR2 are MDHEN and SYDVKM. The CDR3 region has the DNA TGTGCCAGCAGTTTACTGGAACGGCAGTTGGGCTACGAGCAGTACTTC. Protein product: CASSLLERQLGYEQYF.

On this clone itself: Being one base from a much bigger clone, this may be a read error. The genes are TRBV11-1 and TRBJ2-1; 8 nucleotides align to TRBD2. V shed 5 bases, J shed 6 bases, and the junction held 9 bases outside the gene matches. This CDR3 is 15 amino acids long. In germline, CDR1 is SGHAT, CDR2 FQDESV (reference sequence). The CDR3 DNA is TGTGCCAGCAGCCCTCTATCGGGAGGGAGCAATGAGCAGTTCTTC. Translation gives CASSPLSGGSNEQFF.

The rearrangement joins TRBV6-1 to TRBJ2-7; D remains ambiguous. The V gene's germline CDR1 is MNHNS and CDR2 SASEGT. The CDR3 consists of 13 residues. V lost 5 bases and J 3 bases, leaving 11 bases between the germline ends. CDR3 loop: CASSRYTNYEQYF. The CDR3 DNA reads TGTGCCAGCAGTCGATACACGAACTACGAGCAGTACTTC.

This clone was seen a few times. This chain joins TRBV28 and TRBJ2-2, with D unresolved. Germline CDR1 is MDHEN and CDR2 is SYDVKM. CDR3 size: 17 residues. Between the trimmed V and J ends, which lost 6 bases and 0 bases, there was a span of 17 bases. This CDR3 is CASRYHNIGANTGELFF. CDR3 DNA: TGTGCCAGCAGGTACCATAACATTGGTGCGAACACCGGGGAGCTGTTTTTT.

This clone was detected a few times. This chain joins TRBV10-3 and TRBJ2-3, with D maybe TRBD1 (6 bases). Germline V lookup: CDR1 ENHRY, CDR2 SYGVKD. The CDR3 has 14 amino acids. The ends were cut back, 6 bases at V and 2 bases at J, with 12 bases in the middle. For the CDR3, the DNA is TGTGCCATCAGGAGGGGGTCCGACACAGATACGCAGTATTTT. Protein sequence: CAIRRGSDTDTQYF.

The genes are TRBV7-2 and TRBJ2-7; D is possibly TRBD2 (5 bases). The germline V gene has CDR1 SGHTA and CDR2 FQGNSA. The V end lost 5 bases, the J end lost 4 bases, and 18 bases lay between the germline ends. CDR3 length: 15 amino acids. CDR3 coding DNA: TGTGCCAGCAGCCCAAGAGGGCCAAGGTTATACGAGCAGTACTTC. The encoded protein is CASSPRGPRLYEQYF.

This clone has ten or more counts. The chain is built from TRBV20-1 and TRBJ1-5; 7 nucleotides match TRBD1. Trimming cost V 1 base and J 6 bases; bases outside gene matches: 6. CDR3 length: 14 amino acids. Germline CDR1 reads DFQATT; CDR2 reads SNEGSKA (reference sequence). The CDR3 loop reads CSARGKGGAQPQHF. For the CDR3, the DNA is TGCAGTGCTAGAGGGAAAGGGGGCGCTCAGCCCCAGCATTTT.

This clone was seen repeatedly, ten times or more. This rearrangement joins TRBV19 to TRBJ2-1, with TRBD2 identical over 13 bases. The V gene end was trimmed by 9 bases and the J gene end by 8 bases; junction bases not matched to a gene: 7. CDR3 length: 14 amino acids. CDR1 LNHDA and CDR2 SQIVND come from the germline V gene (reference sequence). The CDR3 nucleotides read TGTGCCAGGAGACTAGCGGGAGGAGCGGATGAGCAGTTCTTC. This translates into CARRLAGGADEQFF.

In regard to this clone: Since a much larger clone is just one base distant, this may be a read error. The rearrangement joins TRBV4-1 to TRBJ2-7; 7 nucleotides line up with TRBD2. V was clipped by 1 base and J by 4 bases; unmatched bases: 4. CDR3 length: 14 residues. Looked up from germline, CDR1 is MGHRA and CDR2 is YSYEKL. The CDR3 loop is CASSQVASGYEQYF. The CDR3 nucleotides read TGCGCCAGCAGCCAAGTTGCTAGCGGTTACGAGCAGTACTTC.

Concerning this clone: A read error may account for a junction end that differs from germline. This chain uses TRBV19 with TRBJ2-3; 8 nucleotides agree with TRBD2. Looked up from germline, CDR1 is LNHDA and CDR2 is SQIVND (reference sequence). The CDR3 extends over 16 amino acids. The CDR3 bases are TGTTCCAGTAGTATCTGTGCGGGAGGTGGCACAGATACGCAGTATTTT. It translates to CSSSICAGGGTDTQYF.